This T cell receptor (beta chain) was sequenced during a study of shared clonotypes between healthy human individuals. Study outcomes and limitations: Naive CD4 clonotypes were shared across a few donors at roughly 5.3%. Naive subsets tended to show greater estimated richness than memory subsets. Among non-shared clonotypes, generation probabilities were lower than among those shared by all four donors.

For this clone: Antigen unknown.

Clones were sequenced by immunoSEQ multiplex PCR, and TCRdb holds only the in-frame ones, with some missing. The sample includes about 1.1 million clones, approximately 78% of them seen just once. V was trimmed by 1 base and J by 5 bases, leaving 12 bases between them. From germline, CDR1 is LGHNA and CDR2 YSLEER. CDR3 size: 15 residues. The receptor comes from a man between 18 and 35 years old in good health. Some clones in this sample may be carry-over from other donors' samples. The rearrangement uses TRBV4-3 and TRBJ1-5, with TRBD1 as a possible D gene (5 bases). Sequenced material: memory CD4+ T cells from PBMCs. The sample's subset: CD45RA-negative fraction. The CDR3 is CASSQVAGSHQPQHF. The CDR3 nucleotides are TGCGCCAGCAGCCAAGTTGCAGGGTCGCATCAGCCCCAGCATTTT.